The 8 T cell receptor beta chains given below trace back to one sample, sequenced in a study of control samples from healthy donors and cancer patients. The data were produced by immunoSEQ multiplex PCR, yet TCRdb's version contains in-frame clones alone and is incomplete. Among over 200,000 clones listed, roughly four fifths were seen once. Sequenced: PBMCs. All receptors come from a woman aged 60 to 75 with lung cancer.

V and J are TRBV2 and TRBJ1-5; 8 bases align to TRBD1. This CDR3 contains 14 residues. The V gene's germline CDR1 is SNHLY and CDR2 FYNNEI. J was trimmed by 5 bases and V by 4 bases; bases with no gene match: 4. CDR3 DNA: TGTGCCAGCAGTGTTCCGACAGGGGATCAGCCCCAGCATTTT. Translation: CASSVPTGDQPQHF.

The gene calls are TRBV28 and TRBJ1-4, with 7 bases aligning to TRBD1. Germline V gene lookup returns CDR1 MDHEN and CDR2 SYDVKM. The CDR3 runs to 16 residues. V lost 6 bases to trimming and J lost 4 bases; unmatched junction nucleotides: 11. DNA for the CDR3: TGTGCCAGCAGGCCCAGTCGACAGGGTTTTAATGAAAAACTGTTTTTT. Translated, it gives CASRPSRQGFNEKLFF.

Concerning this clone: Other DNA sequences from this sample encode an identical CDR3 as well. The chain joins TRBV18 to TRBJ1-2; TRBD1 aligns across 10 bases. With V trimmed by 3 bases and J by 4 bases, 2 bases remained unmatched. The CDR3 runs to 14 residues. CDR1 and CDR2 (germline): KGHSH, LQKENI. CDR3 in amino acids: CASSPGQGFYGYTF. For the CDR3, the DNA is TGTGCCAGCTCACCGGGACAGGGGTTCTATGGCTACACCTTC.

V and J are TRBV19 and TRBJ1-3; a weak D match, TRBD1 (5 bases). Germline CDR1 and CDR2: LNHDA and SQIVND (reference sequence). CDR3 size: 16 residues. The V gene lost 2 bases and the J gene lost 0 bases, with 11 bases spanning the gap. The CDR3 sequence: CASSIYGGSSGNTIYF. The DNA for the CDR3 is TGTGCCAGTAGTATATATGGGGGGTCCTCTGGAAACACCATATATTTT. Full variable domain (rest looked up from reference TRBV19 and TRBJ1-3): DGGITQSPKYLFRKEGQNVTLSCEQNLNHDAMYWYRQDPGQGLRLIYYSQIVNDFQKGDIAEGYSVSREKKESFPLTVTSAQKNPTAFYLCASSIYGGSSGNTIYFGEGSWLTVV.

On this clone itself: A much larger clone lies a single base off, so this may be a read error. The chain combines TRBV3-1 (or the pseudogene TRBV3-2) with TRBJ1-2; D is ambiguous. V was cut by 1 base and J by 6 bases, with 3 bases left in between. This CDR3 has 11 residues. Germline CDR1 is LGHDT and CDR2 is YNNKEL (reference sequence). CDR3 amino acids: CASSQGHGYTF. The CDR3 DNA follows: TGTGCCAGCAGCCAAGGCCATGGCTACACCTTC.

The rearrangement links TRBV5-1 to TRBJ1-3, with unresolved D. CDR1 is SGHRS, CDR2 YFSETQ, per germline. The ends were cut back, 0 bases at V and 10 bases at J, with 14 bases in the middle. This CDR3 is 14 amino acids long. The CDR3 coding sequence is TGCGCCAGCAGCTTGGGGGGTGGAGACAAAACCATATATTTT. Translated: CASSLGGGDKTIYF.

The V gene is TRBV10-2, the J gene TRBJ2-1, with 11 bases matching TRBD2. The CDR3 is made up of 15 amino acids. CDR1 WSHSY and CDR2 SAAADI come from the germline V gene. V trimming: 4 bases; J trimming: 6 bases; junction bases outside the gene matches: 5. CDR3 sequence reads: CASSAPSGRLNEQFF. The DNA for the CDR3 is TGCGCCAGCAGTGCTCCTAGCGGGAGGCTCAATGAGCAGTTCTTC.

This chain links TRBV19 with TRBJ2-7; D uncertain. Germline V gene data show CDR1 as LNHDA and CDR2 as SQIVND (reference sequence). This CDR3 is built from 13 residues. Trimming removed 2 bases at V and 2 bases at J, with 7 bases between. CDR3 protein: CASSIRATYEQYF. The CDR3 nucleotides read TGTGCCAGTAGTATAAGGGCTACCTACGAGCAGTACTTC.